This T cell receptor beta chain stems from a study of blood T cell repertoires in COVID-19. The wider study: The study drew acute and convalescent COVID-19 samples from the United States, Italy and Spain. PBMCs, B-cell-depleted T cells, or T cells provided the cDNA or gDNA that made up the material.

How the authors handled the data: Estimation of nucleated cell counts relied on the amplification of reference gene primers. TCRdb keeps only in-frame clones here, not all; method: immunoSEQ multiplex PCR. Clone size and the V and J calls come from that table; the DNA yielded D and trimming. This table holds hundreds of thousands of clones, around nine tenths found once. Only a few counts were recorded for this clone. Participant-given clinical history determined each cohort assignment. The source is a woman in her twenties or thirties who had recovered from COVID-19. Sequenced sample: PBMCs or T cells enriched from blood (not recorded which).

The CDR3 bases are TGTGCCAGCAGCCGACCCCTCGGACAGGGGCTCCTCGTCGACTATGGCTACACCTTC. Its translation is CASSRPLGQGLLVDYGYTF. The J gene is TRBJ1-2, the V gene TRBV4-2, with 9 bases fitting TRBD1. The CDR3 loop spans 19 amino acids. The V segment lost 4 bases and the J segment 3 bases; nucleotides outside the gene matches: 18. In germline, CDR1 is LGHNA, CDR2 YNFKEQ.